Listed here are 30 T cell receptor beta chains from one sample, sequenced in a study of blood T cell repertoires in COVID-19. Data came from immunoSEQ multiplex PCR; TCRdb stores just in-frame clones and leaves some out. The sample has roughly 300,000 clones, around 90% seen once. Material for sequencing was peripheral blood. Receptor source: a woman in her thirties with COVID-19, enrolled during active disease.

The chain recombines TRBV5-1 with TRBJ1-3; no reliable D call. This CDR3 is 12 amino acids long. Germline V gene data show CDR1 as SGHRS and CDR2 as YFSETQ. V shed 6 bases and J shed 3 bases, with 7 bases lying between them. CDR3 residues: CASTNGGNTIYF. The CDR3 nucleotides are TGCGCCAGCACTAACGGTGGAAACACCATATATTTT.

This clone showed up just once. The chain recombines TRBV6-5 with TRBJ2-7; maybe TRBD1 (5 bases). The CDR3 loop spans 15 amino acids. V gave up 5 bases and J gave up 1 base, with 15 bases separating them. CDR1 and CDR2 from the germline V gene are MNHEY and SVGAGI. For the CDR3, the DNA is TGTGCCAGCAGTCCAATTCCAGGGAATTCCTACGAGCAGTACTTC. Its translation is CASSPIPGNSYEQYF.

The V call is TRBV9, the J call TRBJ2-7; a possible D gene is TRBD2 (6 bases). Germline V gives CDR1 SGDLS, CDR2 YYNGEE. The ends were cut back, 3 bases at V and 4 bases at J, with 20 bases in the middle. CDR3 length equals 16 residues. The CDR3 region is CASSGEEAGKGYEQYF. CDR3 nucleotide sequence: TGTGCCAGCAGCGGGGAGGAGGCGGGAAAGGGGTACGAGCAGTACTTC.

V and J are TRBV19 and TRBJ1-1; no reliable D call. Germline V CDR1 and CDR2: LNHDA, SQIVND (reference sequence). The CDR3 spans 11 residues. Trimming shortened V by 6 bases and J by 7 bases, and 9 bases separated the two germline ends. CDR3: CASSPPGEAFF. The CDR3 bases are TGTGCCAGTAGCCCACCCGGTGAAGCTTTCTTT.

Details on this clone: The junction and the germline gene differ at one end; a read error may be behind it. Within the sample, other DNA sequences also encode this same CDR3. This chain joins TRBV5-1 and TRBJ1-1, with D possibly TRBD1 on 6 matching bases. Germline V gives CDR1 SGHRS, CDR2 YFSETQ. This CDR3 comprises 13 residues. In DNA, the CDR3 is TGCGCCAGCAGTTTGGACAGGAACACTGAAGCTTTCTTT. This gives the protein CASSLDRNTEAFF.

V is TRBV6-5 and J is TRBJ1-4; D is uncertain. The germline V gene has CDR1 MNHEY and CDR2 SVGAGI. The CDR3 consists of 13 residues. V was shortened by 4 bases and J by 7 bases, with 10 bases between the two germline ends. CDR3 nucleotide sequence: TGTGCCAGCAGTTGGAGGGAAGGTGAAAAACTGTTTTTT. This encodes CASSWREGEKLFF.

The chain combines TRBV7-6 with TRBJ2-1; 7 nucleotides line up with TRBD2. Germline V gene lookup returns CDR1 SGHVS and CDR2 FNYEAQ. The CDR3 runs to 14 residues. J lost 4 bases, V lost 6 bases, and 6 bases had no gene match. For the CDR3, the DNA is TGTGCCAGCAGTGGGACTAATCTGTACAATGAGCAGTTCTTC. Amino acids: CASSGTNLYNEQFF.

This clone was seen a single time. This sequence joins TRBV29-1 and TRBJ2-7; a weak D match, TRBD2 (6 bases). CDR1 and CDR2 from the germline V gene are SQVTM and ANQGSEA. The CDR3 loop spans 12 amino acids. Trimming removed 1 base from V and 6 bases from J, with 10 bases in between. The chain's CDR3 is CSVEGGDGEQYF. The CDR3 bases are TGCAGCGTTGAAGGGGGGGATGGCGAGCAGTACTTC.

The rearrangement links TRBV5-1 to TRBJ2-5, with a weak D call TRBD1 (6 bases). V dropped 3 bases and J dropped 5 bases, with 20 bases sitting between them. The CDR3 is 16 residues long. CDR1 is SGHRS and CDR2 is YFSETQ in the germline V gene. In DNA form, the CDR3 reads TGCGCCAGCAGCTCGGACTGGGGGCGTCCGGTGGAGACCCAGTACTTC. Translating gives CASSSDWGRPVETQYF. The full variable domain, its missing parts supplied by reference TRBV5-1 and TRBJ2-5, is KAGVTQTPRYLIKTRGQQVTLSCSPISGHRSVSWYQQTPGQGLQFLFEYFSETQRNKGNFPGRFSGRQFSNSRSEMNVSTLELGDSALYLCASSSDWGRPVETQYFGPGTRLLVL.

The genes are TRBV27 and TRBJ1-5; 12 positions match TRBD1. With 5 bases clipped from V and 7 bases from J, the junction kept 9 bases outside the gene matches. The CDR3 spans 16 residues. Germline assignment: CDR1 MNHEY and CDR2 SMNVEV (reference sequence). The CDR3 DNA is TGTGCCAGCAGTCACAAACTCGGGACAGGGGGCCAGCCCCAGCATTTT. Translating gives CASSHKLGTGGQPQHF.

This chain links TRBV18 with TRBJ1-5; D is possibly TRBD1 (5 bases). Germline CDR1 and CDR2: KGHSH and LQKENI. The CDR3 runs 15 residues. The ends were cut back, 4 bases at V and 3 bases at J, with 13 bases in the middle. The CDR3 region is CASSLSQGNNQPQHF. CDR3 in DNA: TGTGCCAGCTCACTAAGTCAGGGTAACAATCAGCCCCAGCATTTT. The whole variable domain, remainder taken from reference TRBV18 and TRBJ1-5, is NAGVMQNPRHLVRRRGQEARLRCSPMKGHSHVYWYRQLPEEGLKFMVYLQKENIIDESGMPKERFSAEFPKEGPSILRIQQVVRGDSAAYFCASSLSQGNNQPQHFGDGTRLSIL.

The chain links TRBV10-3 to TRBJ1-2, with 8 bases lining up with TRBD1. Germline V gives CDR1 ENHRY, CDR2 SYGVKD. The CDR3 covers 17 residues. With 0 bases clipped from V and 8 bases from J, the junction kept 14 bases outside the gene matches. CDR3: CAISESVPDRAVLGYTF. The CDR3 bases are TGTGCCATCAGTGAGTCTGTTCCGGACAGGGCTGTTCTCGGCTACACCTTC.

V gene TRBV4-1 combines with J gene TRBJ2-3; no definite D call. Germline-derived CDR1 and CDR2 are MGHRA and YSYEKL. The length of the CDR3 is 16 residues. Trimming removed 0 bases from V and 0 bases from J, with 10 bases in between. The DNA for the CDR3 is TGCGCCAGCAGCCAAGATGTGGGCCGTAGCACAGATACGCAGTATTTT. Translated, it gives CASSQDVGRSTDTQYF.

The chain uses TRBV19 and TRBJ2-7; 7 bases are a match to TRBD1. Germline V gene sequence: CDR1 LNHDA, CDR2 SQIVND (reference sequence). V shed 2 bases and J 3 bases; nucleotides not matched to a gene: 1. The CDR3 extends over 13 amino acids. CDR3 protein: CASSIRDSYEQYF. DNA for the CDR3: TGTGCCAGTAGTATACGGGACAGCTACGAGCAGTACTTC.

V and J are TRBV6-5 and TRBJ2-7, with 7 bases fitting TRBD1. After removal of 4 bases from V and 2 bases from J, the junction contained 11 bases not matched to a gene. The CDR3 spans 16 residues. The germline V gene has CDR1 MNHEY and CDR2 SVGAGI. For the CDR3, the DNA is TGTGCCAGCAGTTCTAAAAGGACAGGAGATGCCTACGAGCAGTACTTC. As protein: CASSSKRTGDAYEQYF.

Only one count was recorded for this clone. The chain couples TRBV5-1 to TRBJ1-5; 7 positions agree with TRBD1. The CDR3 totals 16 residues. Germline CDR1 SGHRS, CDR2 YFSETQ. The V and J ends lost 2 bases and 0 bases, in that order; junction bases with no gene match: 5. In DNA form, the CDR3 reads TGCGCCAGCAGCTTAGCCTGGGACAGTAGCAATCAGCCCCAGCATTTT. Its translation is CASSLAWDSSNQPQHF. The full variable domain, completed using reference TRBV5-1 and TRBJ1-5, is KAGVTQTPRYLIKTRGQQVTLSCSPISGHRSVSWYQQTPGQGLQFLFEYFSETQRNKGNFPGRFSGRQFSNSRSEMNVSTLELGDSALYLCASSLAWDSSNQPQHFGDGTRLSIL.

Concerning this clone itself: Other nucleotide sequences in the sample specify the same CDR3. DNA of the CDR3: TGTGCCAGCAGTTACTCGGGCAGCAATCAGCCCCAGCATTTT. Translated: CASSYSGSNQPQHF. The chain employs TRBV6-5 and TRBJ1-5; D remains ambiguous. The V and J ends lost 0 bases and 1 base respectively, with 4 bases between them. CDR3 size: 14 residues. The V gene's germline CDR1 is MNHEY and CDR2 SVGAGI.

The chain couples TRBV15 to TRBJ2-5, with D unclear. The CDR3 sequence is 14 residues long. Trimming took off 3 bases at V and 2 bases at J, with 10 bases between the two ends. Germline V CDR1 and CDR2: LNHNV, YYDKDF (reference sequence). This CDR3 is CATSRRIEQETQYF. DNA of the CDR3: TGTGCCACCAGCAGGCGAATAGAGCAAGAGACCCAGTACTTC.

This clone was seen once. The chain combines TRBV20-1 with TRBJ1-2; D remains unclear. With 6 bases removed from V and 1 base from J, the gap between germline ends came to 6 bases. The CDR3 consists of 11 residues. The V gene's germline CDR1 is DFQATT and CDR2 SNEGSKA (reference sequence). CDR3 in DNA: TGCAGTGCGGCGGATAACTATGGCTACACCTTC. Translation gives CSAADNYGYTF.

This chain uses TRBV11-2 with TRBJ1-3; possibly TRBD1 for D (5 bases). CDR1 and CDR2 from the germline V gene are SGHAT and FQNNGV. This CDR3 contains 17 residues. Trimming pared 2 bases from V and 0 bases from J, leaving 14 bases between. This CDR3 reads CASSLLQVQSSGNTIYF. CDR3 coding DNA: TGTGCCAGCAGCTTACTACAGGTTCAGAGCTCTGGAAACACCATATATTTT.

This chain joins TRBV27 and TRBJ2-1; no reliable D call. The CDR3 has 15 residues. From germline, CDR1 is MNHEY and CDR2 SMNVEV (reference sequence). V lost 2 bases, J lost 1 base, and 9 bases lay in between. The CDR3 bases are TGTGCCAGCAGTTTAGGGCTAATGTCCTACAATGAGCAGTTCTTC. Its protein product is CASSLGLMSYNEQFF.

The genes are TRBV6-5 and TRBJ1-1; possible D gene TRBD1, 6 bases. CDR3 length: 14 residues. The V gene lost 8 bases and the J gene lost 0 bases, with 13 bases spanning the gap. Germline CDR1 MNHEY, CDR2 SVGAGI. This CDR3 is CASHRELMNTEAFF. DNA for the CDR3: TGTGCCAGCCACAGGGAGCTCATGAACACTGAAGCTTTCTTT.

V and J are TRBV19 and TRBJ1-5; 7 nucleotides agree with TRBD1. CDR3 length equals 13 residues. Germline CDR1 LNHDA, CDR2 SQIVND (reference sequence). Losses at the gene ends were 10 bases for V and 3 bases for J; bases not matched to a gene: 6. The CDR3 region has the DNA TGTGCCACCGAGGGGGCTCCCAATCAGCCCCAGCATTTT. Translated, it gives CATEGAPNQPQHF.

The chain is built from TRBV29-1 and TRBJ1-5; 10 bases are a match to TRBD1. Germline-derived CDR1 and CDR2 are SQVTM and ANQGSEA. The CDR3 runs 13 residues. Trimming removed 4 bases from V and 5 bases from J; junction bases left unmatched: 2. The CDR3 sequence is CSVGQGADQPQHF. DNA of the CDR3: TGCAGCGTTGGACAGGGGGCCGATCAGCCCCAGCATTTT.

The chain uses TRBV2 and TRBJ1-2, with 7 bases identical to TRBD1. V lost 5 bases, J lost 1 base, and 10 bases stayed unmatched. This CDR3 comprises 16 residues. Germline V gives CDR1 SNHLY, CDR2 FYNNEI. The CDR3 is CASSPDRVPLNYGYTF. CDR3 in DNA: TGTGCCAGCAGTCCTGACAGGGTTCCCCTTAACTATGGCTACACCTTC.

The genes are TRBV6-5 and TRBJ2-7, with D perhaps matching TRBD2 (7 bases). The ends were cut back, 5 bases at V and 5 bases at J, with 16 bases in the middle. The germline V gene encodes CDR1 MNHEY and CDR2 SVGAGI. This CDR3 has 14 residues. CDR3 nucleotides: TGTGCCAGCAGTCCGAGGGGGACTACGAACGAGCAGTACTTC. It is translated as CASSPRGTTNEQYF.

This chain links TRBV11-2 with TRBJ1-2; perhaps TRBD1 as D (6 bases). Germline values: CDR1 SGHAT, CDR2 FQNNGV. Trimming left V 5 bases short and J 4 bases short, with 11 bases between. CDR3 length: 13 amino acids. CDR3 sequence: CASSPGTSYGYTF. In DNA form, the CDR3 reads TGTGCCAGCAGCCCCGGGACAAGCTATGGCTACACCTTC. Variable domain in full (rest from reference TRBV11-2 and TRBJ1-2): EAGVAQSPRYKIIEKRQSVAFWCNPISGHATLYWYQQILGQGPKLLIQFQNNGVVDDSQLPKDRFSAERLKGVDSTLKIQPAKLEDSAVYLCASSPGTSYGYTFGSGTRLTVV.

The V call is TRBV18, the J call TRBJ1-2; 8 nucleotides agree with TRBD1. The CDR3 is 16 residues long. Germline CDR1 and CDR2: KGHSH and LQKENI. The trim removed 6 bases at V and 4 bases at J, leaving 13 bases unmatched. CDR3 loop: CASSPEAAGGFYGYTF. The CDR3, as DNA: TGTGCCAGCTCCCCCGAGGCGGCAGGGGGCTTCTATGGCTACACCTTC.

The chain recombines TRBV7-2 with TRBJ1-2, with 8 nucleotides matching TRBD1. Per germline, CDR1 SGHTA and CDR2 FQGNSA. This CDR3 has 14 residues. V gave up 5 bases and J gave up 4 bases; unmatched junction bases: 6. For the CDR3, the DNA is TGTGCCAGCAGCCGGACAGGGATAGTCTATGGCTACACCTTC. As protein: CASSRTGIVYGYTF.

The chain is built from TRBV28 and TRBJ1-1; 9 nucleotides line up with TRBD1. Germline V CDR1 and CDR2: MDHEN, SYDVKM. Trimming cost V 6 bases and J 1 base; bases outside gene matches: 6. The CDR3 is 15 residues long. DNA of the CDR3: TGTGCCAGCAGAACAGGGACAGGGAGGAACACTGAAGCTTTCTTT. Its translation is CASRTGTGRNTEAFF.